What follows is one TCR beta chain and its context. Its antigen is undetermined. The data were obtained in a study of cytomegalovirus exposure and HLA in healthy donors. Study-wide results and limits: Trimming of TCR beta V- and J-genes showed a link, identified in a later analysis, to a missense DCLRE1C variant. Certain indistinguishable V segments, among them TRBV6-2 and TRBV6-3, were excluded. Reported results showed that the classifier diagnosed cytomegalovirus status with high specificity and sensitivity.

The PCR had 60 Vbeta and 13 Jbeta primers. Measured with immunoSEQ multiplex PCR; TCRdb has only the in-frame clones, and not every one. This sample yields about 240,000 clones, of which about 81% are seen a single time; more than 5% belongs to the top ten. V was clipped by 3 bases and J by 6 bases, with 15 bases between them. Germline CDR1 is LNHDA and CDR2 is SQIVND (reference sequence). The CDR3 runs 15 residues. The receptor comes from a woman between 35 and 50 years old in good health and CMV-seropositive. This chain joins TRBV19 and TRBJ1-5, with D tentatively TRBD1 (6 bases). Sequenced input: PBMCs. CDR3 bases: TGTGCCAGTAGTATCTGGTCAGGGGACATTCAGCCCCAGCATTTT. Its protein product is CASSIWSGDIQPQHF.